The 8 T cell receptor beta chains listed next were all sequenced from one sample in a study of somatic mutations in cytotoxic T cells in rheumatoid arthritis. TCRdb's table, derived via immunoSEQ multiplex PCR, lists solely in-frame clones and lacks some. The repertoire holds about 16,000 clones, with roughly 74% as singletons. What was sequenced was CD8+ T cells sorted from blood. These receptors all stem from an adult with rheumatoid arthritis.

The rearrangement uses TRBV7-9 and TRBJ2-1, with TRBD2 matching 11 bases. The germline gives CDR1 SEHNR, CDR2 FQNEAQ (reference sequence). The J segment lost 4 bases and the V segment lost 5 bases, leaving 7 bases of the junction unmatched. The CDR3 loop spans 16 amino acids. The CDR3 nucleotides are TGTGCCAGCAGCCCCACGACTAGCGGGGAGTACAATGAGCAGTTCTTC. Protein: CASSPTTSGEYNEQFF.

Written as DNA, the CDR3 is TGTGCCAGCAGCTTGGAACAGGGGTTTGGGAATGAGCAGTTCTTC. It codes for CASSLEQGFGNEQFF. The V gene is TRBV5-5, the J gene TRBJ2-1; 7 nucleotides agree with TRBD1. This CDR3 spans 15 amino acids. Germline V gives CDR1 SGHKS, CDR2 YYEKEE (reference sequence). The V segment lost 0 bases and the J segment 7 bases; nucleotides outside the gene matches: 7. Variable domain in full (rest from reference TRBV5-5 and TRBJ2-1): DAGVTQSPTHLIKTRGQQVTLRCSPISGHKSVSWYQQVLGQGPQFIFQYYEKEERGRGNFPDRFSARQFPNYSSELNVNALLLGDSALYLCASSLEQGFGNEQFFGPGTRLTVL.

J is TRBJ2-3 and V is TRBV10-3; the D gene could be TRBD1 or TRBD2 (6 bases each). This CDR3 has 15 residues. Trimming cost V 10 bases and J 1 base, with 18 bases left between them. In germline, CDR1 is ENHRY, CDR2 SYGVKD. CDR3 nucleotides: TGTGCCACCCTTTCGGAGGAGGGGGGCACAGATACGCAGTATTTT. Its translation is CATLSEEGGTDTQYF.

The chain links TRBV5-4 to TRBJ1-4; 8 nucleotides line up with TRBD1. This CDR3 contains 13 residues. Trimming removed 0 bases from V and 17 bases from J; junction bases left unmatched: 9. CDR1 and CDR2 from the germline V gene are SGHNT and YYREEE (reference sequence). The CDR3 protein is CASSLAGQGAYFF. The DNA for the CDR3 is TGTGCCAGCAGCTTGGCAGGTCAGGGGGCGTATTTTTTT.

The chain joins TRBV5-6 to TRBJ1-5; no reliable D call. The V gene's germline CDR1 is SGHDT and CDR2 YYEEEE. The length of the CDR3 is 14 residues. The germline V and J ends were trimmed by 1 base and 7 bases, with 12 bases remaining between them. CDR3 DNA: TGTGCCAGCAGCTTGAGCCAGGTAAAGCAGCCCCAGCATTTT. This sequence encodes CASSLSQVKQPQHF.

The V and J genes are TRBV4-1 and TRBJ2-2; tentative D call: TRBD1 (5 bases). Germline values: CDR1 MGHRA, CDR2 YSYEKL. CDR3 length: 15 residues. V dropped 0 bases and J dropped 4 bases, with 9 bases sitting between them. CDR3 nucleotide sequence: TGCGCCAGCAGCCAAGATGCAGGGATCACCGGGGAGCTGTTTTTT. It encodes CASSQDAGITGELFF.

The CDR3 sequence: CASSLAGESYEQYF. In nucleotides, the CDR3 is TGTGCCAGCAGCTTAGCGGGGGAATCCTACGAGCAGTACTTC. The chain employs TRBV7-6 and TRBJ2-7, with D perhaps assigned TRBD1 or TRBD2 (5 bases each). The germline V gene has CDR1 SGHVS and CDR2 FNYEAQ. CDR3 length: 14 residues. The germline V and J ends were trimmed by 0 bases and 1 base, with 7 bases remaining between them.

The rearrangement joins TRBV19 to TRBJ2-7; D may be TRBD2 (6 bases). The germline V and J ends were trimmed by 5 bases and 6 bases, with 14 bases remaining between them. The germline gives CDR1 LNHDA, CDR2 SQIVND (reference sequence). CDR3 length: 13 amino acids. The CDR3 coding sequence is TGTGCCAGTAGTCCCTCGGGGGTTTTCGAGCAGTACTTC. It translates to CASSPSGVFEQYF.